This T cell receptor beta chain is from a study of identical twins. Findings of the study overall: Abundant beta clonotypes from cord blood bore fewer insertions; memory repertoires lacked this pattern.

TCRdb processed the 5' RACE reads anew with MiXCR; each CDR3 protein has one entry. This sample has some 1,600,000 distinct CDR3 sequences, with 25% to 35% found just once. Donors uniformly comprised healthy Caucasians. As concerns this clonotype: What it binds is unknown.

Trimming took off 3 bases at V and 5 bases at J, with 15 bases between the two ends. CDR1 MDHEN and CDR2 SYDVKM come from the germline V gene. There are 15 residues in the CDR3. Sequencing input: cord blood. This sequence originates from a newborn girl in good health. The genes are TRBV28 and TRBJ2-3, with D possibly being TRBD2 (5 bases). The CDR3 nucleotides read TGTGCCAGCAGTTTGGTAGTCCTGGCGGGAGATACGCAGTATTTT. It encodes CASSLVVLAGDTQYF.